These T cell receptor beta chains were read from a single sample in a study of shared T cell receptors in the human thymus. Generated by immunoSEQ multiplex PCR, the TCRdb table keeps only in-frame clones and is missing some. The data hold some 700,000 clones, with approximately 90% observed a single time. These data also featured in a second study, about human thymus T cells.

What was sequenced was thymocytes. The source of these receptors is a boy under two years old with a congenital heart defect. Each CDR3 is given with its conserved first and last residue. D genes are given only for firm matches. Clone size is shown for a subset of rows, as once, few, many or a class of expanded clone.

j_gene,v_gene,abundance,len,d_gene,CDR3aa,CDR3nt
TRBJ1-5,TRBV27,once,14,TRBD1,CASSAGTANQPQHF,TGTGCCAGCAGCGCCGGGACAGCAAATCAGCCCCAGCATTTT
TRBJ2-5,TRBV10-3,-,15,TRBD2,CAITRAGGPEETQYF,TGTGCCATCACGAGAGCGGGAGGACCCGAAGAGACCCAGTACTTC
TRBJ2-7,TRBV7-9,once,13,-,CASSSTGRYEQYF,TGTGCCAGCAGCTCGACAGGCCGCTACGAGCAGTACTTC
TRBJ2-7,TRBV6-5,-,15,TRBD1,CASSTRGQVLYEQYF,TGTGCCAGCAGTACAAGAGGACAGGTCCTCTACGAGCAGTACTTC
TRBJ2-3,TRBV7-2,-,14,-,CASSLAEGRRWQYF,TGTGCCAGCAGCTTAGCAGAGGGCAGGCGGTGGCAGTATTTT
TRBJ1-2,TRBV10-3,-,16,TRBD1,CAISESRTGQAFGYTF,TGTGCCATCAGTGAGTCTCGAACCGGACAGGCCTTTGGCTACACCTTC
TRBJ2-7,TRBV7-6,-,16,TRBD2,CASSLEPAGSSYEQYF,TGTGCCAGCAGCTTAGAACCAGCGGGATCCTCCTACGAGCAGTACTTC
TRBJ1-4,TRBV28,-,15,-,CASSLVSATNEKLFF,TGTGCCAGCAGTTTAGTATCTGCAACTAATGAAAAACTGTTTTTT
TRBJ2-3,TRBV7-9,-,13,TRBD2,CASNSGNTDTQYF,TGTGCCAGCAATAGCGGGAATACAGATACGCAGTATTTT
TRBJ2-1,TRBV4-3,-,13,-,CASSQEGSDEQFF,TGCGCCAGCAGCCAAGAGGGGAGCGATGAGCAGTTCTTC
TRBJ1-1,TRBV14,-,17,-,CASSQDWDWEMGREAFF,TGTGCCAGCAGCCAAGATTGGGACTGGGAAATGGGGAGGGAAGCTTTCTTT
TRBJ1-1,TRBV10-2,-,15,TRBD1,CASSDRGEVNTEAFF,TGCGCCAGCAGCGACAGGGGTGAGGTGAACACTGAAGCTTTCTTT
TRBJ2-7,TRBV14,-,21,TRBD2,CASSQDRPPGTSGKVPYEQYF,TGTGCCAGCAGCCAAGATAGACCTCCCGGGACTAGCGGGAAGGTACCCTACGAGCAGTACTTC
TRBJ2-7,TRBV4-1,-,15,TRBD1,CASSQDPTGAYEQYF,TGCGCCAGCAGCCAAGACCCCACAGGGGCCTACGAGCAGTACTTC
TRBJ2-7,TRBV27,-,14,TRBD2,CASRPGLAGVPGYF,TGTGCCAGCAGACCGGGACTAGCGGGAGTTCCAGGGTACTTC
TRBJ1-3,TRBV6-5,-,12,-,CASSGGGNTIYF,TGTGCCAGCAGTGGCGGTGGAAACACCATATATTTT
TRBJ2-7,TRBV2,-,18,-,CASSELAGAAPGSYEQYF,TGTGCCAGCAGTGAATTGGCAGGGGCGGCCCCGGGCTCCTACGAGCAGTACTTC
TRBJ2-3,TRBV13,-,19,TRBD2,CASSLGLAGVSPITDTQYF,TGTGCCAGCAGCTTAGGACTAGCGGGAGTCTCCCCCATCACAGATACGCAGTATTTT
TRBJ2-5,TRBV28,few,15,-,CASTSRRWEEETQYF,TGTGCCAGCACCTCTAGAAGGTGGGAGGAAGAGACCCAGTACTTC
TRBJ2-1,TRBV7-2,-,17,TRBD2,CASSLTGTSDTYNEQFF,TGTGCCAGCAGCTTGACCGGGACTAGCGACACATACAATGAGCAGTTCTTC
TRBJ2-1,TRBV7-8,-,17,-,CASSFRCNYSRPYEQFF,TGTGCCAGCAGCTTTAGGTGCAATTATTCTAGACCGTACGAGCAGTTCTTC
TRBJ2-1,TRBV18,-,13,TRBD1,CASSRPGGNEQFF,TGTGCCAGCTCACGGCCAGGGGGAAATGAGCAGTTCTTC
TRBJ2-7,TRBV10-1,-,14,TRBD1,CASSESQGAYEQYF,TGCGCCAGCAGTGAATCCCAGGGGGCCTACGAGCAGTACTTC
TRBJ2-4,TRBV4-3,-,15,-,CASSRYRGREDQRYF,TGCGCCAGCAGCCGATACAGGGGAAGGGAGGACCAACGGTACTTC
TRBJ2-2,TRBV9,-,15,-,CASSVAQGNTGELFF,TGTGCCAGCAGCGTAGCACAGGGGAACACCGGGGAGCTGTTTTTT
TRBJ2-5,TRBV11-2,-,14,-,CASSLDPDIETQYF,TGTGCCAGCAGCCTTGACCCGGACATAGAGACCCAGTACTTC